Listed here are 18 T cell receptor beta chains from one sample, sequenced in a study of OX40 agonist ivuxolimab in advanced cancers. Some clones are missing from TCRdb's copy, which holds only in-frame ones; the method was immunoSEQ multiplex PCR. The data contain under 150,000 clones, 90% of them singletons. This specimen consisted of CD4+ or CD8+ T cells sorted from blood, obtained in a trial of the OX40 agonist ivuxolimab. These receptors were taken from an adult with an advanced solid tumor such as melanoma, head and neck, liver or kidney cancer.

The chain uses TRBV10-2 and TRBJ2-7; the D is unclear. This CDR3 spans 16 amino acids. CDR1 and CDR2 from the germline V gene are WSHSY and SAAADI. The V end was cut by 4 bases, the J end by 0 bases, with 16 bases between. CDR3 bases: TGCGCCAGCAGTGTTACCGGGCCGTACTTCTCCTACGAGCAGTACTTC. It translates to CASSVTGPYFSYEQYF.

The chain employs TRBV5-4 and TRBJ1-1, with TRBD1 matching 10 bases. Unmatched junction bases numbered 8, after V lost 6 bases and J lost 0 bases. There are 16 residues in the CDR3. CDR1 SGHNT and CDR2 YYREEE come from the germline V gene (reference sequence). The CDR3 is CASKLGGQGMNTEAFF. In DNA, the CDR3 is TGTGCCAGCAAATTGGGGGGACAGGGGATGAACACTGAAGCTTTCTTT.

J is TRBJ2-7 and V is TRBV18; D not certain. The CDR3 covers 15 residues. Germline V gives CDR1 KGHSH, CDR2 LQKENI. Trimming left V 1 base short and J 2 bases short, with 12 bases between. This CDR3 reads CASSPQGNPAYEQYF. The CDR3 DNA sequence: TGTGCCAGCTCACCACAAGGGAATCCGGCCTACGAGCAGTACTTC.

This sequence joins TRBV30 and TRBJ1-2, with TRBD1 matching over 7 bases. The CDR3 covers 13 residues. The V gene's germline CDR1 is GTSNPN and CDR2 SVGIG (reference sequence). J gave up 4 bases and V 6 bases, and 8 bases lay outside the gene matches. The CDR3 sequence is CACGPGQRYGYTF. In DNA form, the CDR3 reads TGTGCCTGTGGGCCGGGACAGCGCTATGGCTACACCTTC.

This clone has just a few counts. This chain connects TRBV7-3 to TRBJ2-1; 9 nucleotides agree with TRBD1. Germline V gives CDR1 SGHTA, CDR2 FQGTGA. There are 16 residues in the CDR3. V lost 1 base to trimming and J lost 2 bases; unmatched junction nucleotides: 3. The CDR3 here is CASSLKWDRAYNEQFF. CDR3 nucleotides: TGTGCCAGCAGCTTAAAGTGGGACAGGGCCTACAATGAGCAGTTCTTC.

The V and J genes are TRBV18 and TRBJ2-2, with 8 bases identical to TRBD1. The CDR3 has 15 residues. V lost 2 bases and J lost 3; bases outside the gene matches: 2. CDR1 is KGHSH and CDR2 is LQKENI in the germline V gene. This CDR3 is CASSPDRGYTGELFF. The CDR3 DNA sequence: TGTGCCAGCTCACCAGACAGGGGCTACACCGGGGAGCTGTTTTTT.

The rearrangement joins TRBV18 to TRBJ1-2, with 12 bases matching TRBD1. The CDR3 has 20 residues. Germline CDR1 reads KGHSH; CDR2 reads LQKENI. The V gene end was trimmed by 6 bases and the J gene end by 2 bases; junction bases not matched to a gene: 19. CDR3 in amino acids: CASSPTPGQGALSSNYGYTF. The DNA of the CDR3 is TGTGCCAGCTCCCCAACTCCGGGACAGGGGGCCCTATCCTCCAACTATGGCTACACCTTC.

This chain uses TRBV2 with TRBJ2-1, with 7 positions matching TRBD2. Trimming cost V 8 bases and J 5 bases; bases outside gene matches: 6. This CDR3 region has 13 residues. Germline lookup yields CDR1 SNHLY and CDR2 FYNNEI. Written as DNA, the CDR3 is TGTGCCAGCGAATTAGCGGGTAACAATGAGCAGTTCTTC. This translates into CASELAGNNEQFF.

The J gene is TRBJ1-1, the V gene TRBV6-6, with D perhaps matching TRBD1 (5 bases). The CDR3 length is 15 residues. CDR1 and CDR2 from the germline V gene are MNHNY and SVGAGI (reference sequence). V was clipped by 2 bases and J by 1 base, with 11 bases between them. CDR3 in DNA: TGTGCCAGCAGTTACCCGGGACGGGAGAACACTGAAGCTTTCTTT. Translating it yields CASSYPGRENTEAFF.

The V gene is TRBV27, the J gene TRBJ2-1; 8 bases match TRBD2. With V trimmed by 7 bases and J by 7 bases, 9 bases remained unmatched. Germline-derived CDR1 and CDR2 are MNHEY and SMNVEV (reference sequence). CDR3 size: 14 residues. The CDR3 sequence: CASNGGGRRNEQFF. DNA for the CDR3: TGTGCCAGCAATGGGGGCGGGAGGCGGAATGAGCAGTTCTTC.

The chain joins TRBV4-1 to TRBJ2-7; 7 nucleotides line up with TRBD2. There are 13 residues in the CDR3. Germline-derived CDR1 and CDR2 are MGHRA and YSYEKL. With 4 bases clipped from V and 7 bases from J, the junction kept 7 bases outside the gene matches. CDR3 amino acids: CASSLSGREEQYF. In DNA form, the CDR3 reads TGCGCCAGCAGCCTTAGTGGGAGGGAAGAGCAGTACTTC.

This chain connects TRBV5-4 to TRBJ2-1, with a possible D match to TRBD2 (6 bases). The CDR3 sequence is 17 residues long. Looked up from germline, CDR1 is SGHNT and CDR2 is YYREEE (reference sequence). Trimming took 4 bases from V and 1 from J, leaving 18 bases between them. As DNA, the CDR3 is TGTGCCAGCAGCCCACGGGACTCCCCTAGGTCCTACAATGAGCAGTTCTTC. Protein product: CASSPRDSPRSYNEQFF. The variable domain in full, with the rest retrieved from reference TRBV5-4 and TRBJ2-1, is ETGVTQSPTHLIKTRGQQVTLRCSSQSGHNTVSWYQQALGQGPQFIFQYYREEENGRGNFPPRFSGLQFPNYSSELNVNALELDDSALYLCASSPRDSPRSYNEQFFGPGTRLTVL.

The J gene is TRBJ2-7, the V gene TRBV11-2; D may be TRBD1 or TRBD2 (7 bases each). V dropped 5 bases and J dropped 1 base, with 21 bases sitting between them. The germline CDR1 and CDR2 sequences are SGHAT and FQNNGV. The CDR3 loop spans 17 amino acids. The CDR3 nucleotides read TGTGCCAGCAGCAGGACTATTGACAGGGAGGGTTCCTACGAGCAGTACTTC. Translating gives CASSRTIDREGSYEQYF.

The V call is TRBV10-3, the J call TRBJ2-5, with D possibly being TRBD2 (6 bases). V gave up 4 bases and J gave up 4 bases, with 19 bases separating them. The length of the CDR3 is 16 residues. Germline V gene lookup returns CDR1 ENHRY and CDR2 SYGVKD. The CDR3 spells CAISGSGVAKGETQYF. As DNA, the CDR3 is TGTGCCATCAGTGGCTCGGGAGTAGCTAAGGGAGAGACCCAGTACTTC.

In this sample, this clone turned up once. The genes are TRBV10-1 and TRBJ2-3, with TRBD2 as a possible D gene (5 bases). CDR3 length equals 17 residues. Germline V gene sequence: CDR1 WNHNN, CDR2 SYGVQD (reference sequence). Trimming removed 6 bases at V and 0 bases at J, with 19 bases between. CDR3 residues: CASSDGVEAASTDTQYF. The DNA for the CDR3 is TGCGCCAGCAGCGATGGGGTCGAAGCGGCAAGCACAGATACGCAGTATTTT.

V gene TRBV19 combines with J gene TRBJ2-7; D not certain. This CDR3 has 14 residues. Germline V CDR1 and CDR2: LNHDA, SQIVND (reference sequence). Deletions cut 3 bases from V and 0 bases from J, with 9 bases between. CDR3 sequence: CASSIWTDSYEQYF. Here the CDR3 DNA reads TGTGCCAGTAGTATCTGGACGGACTCCTACGAGCAGTACTTC. Looking up the rest from reference TRBV19 and TRBJ2-7 gives the full variable domain: DGGITQSPKYLFRKEGQNVTLSCEQNLNHDAMYWYRQDPGQGLRLIYYSQIVNDFQKGDIAEGYSVSREKKESFPLTVTSAQKNPTAFYLCASSIWTDSYEQYFGPGTRLTVT.

The chain links TRBV19 to TRBJ1-1; D is uncertain. This CDR3 has 14 residues. Germline V CDR1 and CDR2: LNHDA, SQIVND (reference sequence). Trimming removed 7 bases from V and 5 bases from J, with 17 bases in between. The CDR3 DNA reads TGTGCCAGTACCATTAACACGGGAGGGACTGAAGCTTTCTTT. Its translation: CASTINTGGTEAFF.

The rearrangement joins TRBV7-2 to TRBJ1-2; D is undetermined. The V end lost 4 bases, the J end lost 7 bases, and 13 bases lay between the germline ends. This CDR3 has 13 residues. Germline-derived CDR1 and CDR2 are SGHTA and FQGNSA. This CDR3 reads CASSSLPVGGYTF. CDR3 bases: TGTGCCAGCAGCTCCCTCCCGGTGGGTGGCTACACCTTC.